This T cell receptor (beta chain) originates from a study of cytomegalovirus exposure and HLA in healthy donors. The study, taken as a whole, reports: Earlier analysis found most TCR beta V segments productive about 87% or about 30% of the time. CMV serostatus was the only recorded immune exposure for donors.

The germline V gene encodes CDR1 SGHTA and CDR2 FQGNSA. This CDR3 comprises 14 residues. After removal of 5 bases from V and 8 bases from J, the junction contained 6 bases not matched to a gene. In the PCR, 60 Vbeta and 13 Jbeta primers were used. Produced via immunoSEQ multiplex PCR; TCRdb's table is partial and in-frame only. The top ten hold over 1.5% of the sample, which has 150,000 to 200,000 clones, around nine tenths seen once. As regards this clone: As yet, its antigen is unknown.

J is TRBJ2-1 and V is TRBV7-2; 10 nucleotides agree with TRBD2. The TCR originated in a woman aged 18 to 35 in good health and CMV-seronegative. Sequences were obtained from PBMCs. The CDR3 protein is CASSHYGTSDEQFF. The CDR3 DNA sequence: TGTGCCAGCAGCCACTACGGGACTAGCGATGAGCAGTTCTTC.